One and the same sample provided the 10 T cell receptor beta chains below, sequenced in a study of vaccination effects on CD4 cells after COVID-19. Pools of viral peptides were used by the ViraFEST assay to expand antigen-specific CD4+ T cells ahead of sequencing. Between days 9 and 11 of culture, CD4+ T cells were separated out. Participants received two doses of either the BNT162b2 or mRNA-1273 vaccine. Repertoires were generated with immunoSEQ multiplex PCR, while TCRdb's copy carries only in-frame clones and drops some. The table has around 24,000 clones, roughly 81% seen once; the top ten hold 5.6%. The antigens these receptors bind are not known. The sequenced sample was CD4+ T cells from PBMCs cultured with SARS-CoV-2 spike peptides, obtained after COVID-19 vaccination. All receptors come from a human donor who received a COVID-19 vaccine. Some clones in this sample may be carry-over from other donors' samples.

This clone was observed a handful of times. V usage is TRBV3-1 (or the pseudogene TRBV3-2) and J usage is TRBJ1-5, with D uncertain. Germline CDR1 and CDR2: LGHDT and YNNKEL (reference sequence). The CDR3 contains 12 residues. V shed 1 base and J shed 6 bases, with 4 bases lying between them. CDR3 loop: CASSQGTQPQHF. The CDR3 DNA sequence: TGTGCCAGCAGCCAAGGAACTCAGCCCCAGCATTTT.

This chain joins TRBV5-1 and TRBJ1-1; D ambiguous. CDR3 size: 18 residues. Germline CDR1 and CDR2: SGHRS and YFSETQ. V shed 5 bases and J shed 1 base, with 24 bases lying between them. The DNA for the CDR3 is TGCGCCAGCAGGGAGCTCGGGGAACGAGCGCCTCCGAACACTGAAGCTTTCTTT. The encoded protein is CASRELGERAPPNTEAFF.

The CDR3 DNA reads as TGTGCCAGCAGTTTACTATCTTACCGGGACAGGGGGCAGCCCCAGCATTTT. It is translated as CASSLLSYRDRGQPQHF. V is TRBV28 and J is TRBJ1-5; the match to TRBD1 covers 11 bases. V shed 2 bases, J shed 7 bases, and the junction held 10 bases outside the gene matches. The CDR3 has 17 amino acids. Looked up from germline, CDR1 is MDHEN and CDR2 is SYDVKM.

CDR3 region: CASSASGGQGETQYF. The CDR3 coding sequence is TGTGCCAGCAGCGCCAGCGGGGGGCAGGGAGAGACCCAGTACTTC. The chain couples TRBV9 to TRBJ2-5; TRBD2 agrees at 9 bases. Germline V CDR1 and CDR2: SGDLS, YYNGEE. The trim removed 3 bases at V and 4 bases at J, leaving 7 bases unmatched. This CDR3 spans 15 amino acids. The complete variable domain, with remaining parts taken from reference TRBV9 and TRBJ2-5, reads DSGVTQTPKHLITATGQRVTLRCSPRSGDLSVYWYQQSLDQGLQFLIQYYNGEERAKGNILERFSAQQFPDLHSELNLSSLELGDSALYFCASSASGGQGETQYFGPGTRLLVL.

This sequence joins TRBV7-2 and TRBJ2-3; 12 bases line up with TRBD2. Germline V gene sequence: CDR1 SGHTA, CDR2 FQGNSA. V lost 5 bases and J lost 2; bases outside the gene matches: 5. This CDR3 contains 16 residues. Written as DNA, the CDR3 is TGTGCCAGCAGCGCGAGACTAGCGGGGGCCACAGATACGCAGTATTTT. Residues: CASSARLAGATDTQYF.

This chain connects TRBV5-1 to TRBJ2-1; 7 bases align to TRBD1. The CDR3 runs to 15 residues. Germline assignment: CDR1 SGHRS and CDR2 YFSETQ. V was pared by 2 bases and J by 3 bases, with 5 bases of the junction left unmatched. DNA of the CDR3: TGCGCCAGCAGCTTTAATGACAGGGTCTACAATGAGCAGTTCTTC. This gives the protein CASSFNDRVYNEQFF.

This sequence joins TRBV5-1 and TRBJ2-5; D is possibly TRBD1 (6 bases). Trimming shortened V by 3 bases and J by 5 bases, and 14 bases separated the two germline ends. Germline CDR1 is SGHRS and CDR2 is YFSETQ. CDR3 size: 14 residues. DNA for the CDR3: TGCGCCAGCAGCTCCTCCAGGGGCTGGGAGACCCAGTACTTC. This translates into CASSSSRGWETQYF.

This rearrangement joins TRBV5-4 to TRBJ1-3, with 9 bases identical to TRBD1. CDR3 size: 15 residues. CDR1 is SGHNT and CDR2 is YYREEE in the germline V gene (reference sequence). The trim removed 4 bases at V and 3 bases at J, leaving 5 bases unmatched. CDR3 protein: CASSTRTGDGNTIYF. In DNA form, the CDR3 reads TGTGCCAGCAGCACCCGGACAGGGGATGGAAACACCATATATTTT.

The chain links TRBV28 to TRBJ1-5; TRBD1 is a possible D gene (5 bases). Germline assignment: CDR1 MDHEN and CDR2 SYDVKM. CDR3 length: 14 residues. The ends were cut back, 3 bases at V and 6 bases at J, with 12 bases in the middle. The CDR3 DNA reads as TGTGCCAGCAGTTTCGACAGTATTAGTCAGCCCCAGCATTTT. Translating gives CASSFDSISQPQHF.

The CDR3 loop reads CASSKRQGYNEQFF. The CDR3 coding sequence is TGTGCCAGTAGTAAACGACAGGGCTACAATGAGCAGTTCTTC. J is TRBJ2-1 and V is TRBV19, with TRBD1 matching over 7 bases. CDR1 LNHDA and CDR2 SQIVND come from the germline V gene (reference sequence). V gave up 4 bases and J gave up 3 bases; unmatched junction bases: 3. The CDR3 has 14 amino acids.